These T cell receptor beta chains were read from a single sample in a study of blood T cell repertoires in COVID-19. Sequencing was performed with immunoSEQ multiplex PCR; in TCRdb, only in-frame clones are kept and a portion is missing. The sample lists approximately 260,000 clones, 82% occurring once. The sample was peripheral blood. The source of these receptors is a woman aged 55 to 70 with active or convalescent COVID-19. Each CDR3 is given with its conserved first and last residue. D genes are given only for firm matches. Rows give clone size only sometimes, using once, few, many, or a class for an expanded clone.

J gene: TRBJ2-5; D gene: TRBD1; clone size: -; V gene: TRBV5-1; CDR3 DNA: TGCGCCAGCAGCACCCGGACAGGAACTAATCAAGAGACCCAGTACTTC; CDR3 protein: CASSTRTGTNQETQYF
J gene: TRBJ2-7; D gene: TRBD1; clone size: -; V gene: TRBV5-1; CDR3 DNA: TGCGCCAGCAGCTTGGCCCTGACAGGGGGCTTGGACGAGCAGTACTTC; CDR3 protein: CASSLALTGGLDEQYF
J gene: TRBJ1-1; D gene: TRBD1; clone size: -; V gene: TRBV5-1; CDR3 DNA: TGCGCCAGCAGCCACGGACAGGGGAGGGGAAGGAACACTGAAGCTTTCTTT; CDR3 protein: CASSHGQGRGRNTEAFF
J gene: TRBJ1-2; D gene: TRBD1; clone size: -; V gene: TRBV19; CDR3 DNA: TGTGCCAGTACCATGGGGACAGGGGGCAACTATGGCTACACCTTC; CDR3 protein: CASTMGTGGNYGYTF
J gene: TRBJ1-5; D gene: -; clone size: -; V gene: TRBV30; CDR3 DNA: TGTGCCTCGGGGGCGGGGTACAATCAGCCCCAGCATTTT; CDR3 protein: CASGAGYNQPQHF
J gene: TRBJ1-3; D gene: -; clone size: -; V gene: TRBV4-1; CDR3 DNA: TGCGCCAGCAGCAACAGGGAGTGGAACACCATATATTTT; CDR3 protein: CASSNREWNTIYF
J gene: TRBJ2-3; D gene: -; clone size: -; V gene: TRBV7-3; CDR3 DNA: TGTGCCAGCAGTACCGGGGGCACAGATACGCAGTATTTT; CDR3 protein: CASSTGGTDTQYF
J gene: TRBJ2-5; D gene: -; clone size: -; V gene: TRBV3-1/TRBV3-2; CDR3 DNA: TGTGCCAGCAGCCAAGACATAGCGGAAAAGACCCAGTACTTC; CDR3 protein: CASSQDIAEKTQYF
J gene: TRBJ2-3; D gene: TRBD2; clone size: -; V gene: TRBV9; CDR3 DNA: TGTGCCAGCAGCCCCACCGGATTGGAGACTAGCGGGGGCGGGACGCAGTATTTT; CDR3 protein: CASSPTGLETSGGGTQYF
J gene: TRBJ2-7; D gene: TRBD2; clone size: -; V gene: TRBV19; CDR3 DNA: TGTGCCAGTAGTCCGAGATGGCGCGGGGGGGCAAGCGAGCAGTACTTC; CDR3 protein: CASSPRWRGGASEQYF
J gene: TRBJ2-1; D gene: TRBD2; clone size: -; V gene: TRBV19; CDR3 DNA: TGTGCCAGTAGGGGACTAGTAGGGAGTGAGCAGTTCTTC; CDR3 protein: CASRGLVGSEQFF
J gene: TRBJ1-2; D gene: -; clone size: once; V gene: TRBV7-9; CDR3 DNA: TGTGCCAGCGGACAGCTCATAGCTTTAGCTAACTATGGCTACACCTTC; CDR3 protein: CASGQLIALANYGYTF
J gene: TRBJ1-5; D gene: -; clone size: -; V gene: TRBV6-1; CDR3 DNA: TGTGCCAGCAGTGAACACAGTCAGCCCCAGCATTTT; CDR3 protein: CASSEHSQPQHF
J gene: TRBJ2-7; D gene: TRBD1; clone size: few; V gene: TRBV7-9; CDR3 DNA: TGTGCCAGCAGCCCCGGGACAGGGGCATACGAGCAGTACTTC; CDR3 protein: CASSPGTGAYEQYF
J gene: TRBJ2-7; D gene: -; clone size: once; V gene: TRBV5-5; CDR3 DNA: TGTGCCAGCAGCTTGGCAGGGTCATCCTACGAGCAGTACTTC; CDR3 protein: CASSLAGSSYEQYF
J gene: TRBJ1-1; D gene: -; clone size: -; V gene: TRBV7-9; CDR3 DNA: TGTGCCAGCAGCTTTGCCCCGGGACTGGAGACTGAAGCTTTCTTT; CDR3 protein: CASSFAPGLETEAFF
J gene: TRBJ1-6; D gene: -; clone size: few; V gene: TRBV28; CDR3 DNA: TGTGCCAGCAGTTTATCAGTGGTTGGTGGTTCACCCCTCCACTTT; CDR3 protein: CASSLSVVGGSPLHF
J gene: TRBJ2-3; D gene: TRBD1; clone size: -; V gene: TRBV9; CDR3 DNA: TGTGCCAGCAGCGTATTGACAGGGGCAGATACGCAGTATTTT; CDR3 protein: CASSVLTGADTQYF
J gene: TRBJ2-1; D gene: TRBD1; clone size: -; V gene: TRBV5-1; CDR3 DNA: TGCGCCAGCAGCTTGGGTGGACAGGGGCGGAATGAGCAGTTCTTC; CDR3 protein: CASSLGGQGRNEQFF
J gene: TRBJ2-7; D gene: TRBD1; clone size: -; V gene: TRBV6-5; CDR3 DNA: TGTGCCAGCAGTTACTCGTGGGACAGGGGGGCCTACGAGCAGTACTTC; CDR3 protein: CASSYSWDRGAYEQYF
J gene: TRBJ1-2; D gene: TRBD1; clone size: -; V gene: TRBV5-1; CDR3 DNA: TGCGCCAGCAGCTTGGACTCGGGACAGGTGGGGGGCTACACCTTC; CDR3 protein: CASSLDSGQVGGYTF
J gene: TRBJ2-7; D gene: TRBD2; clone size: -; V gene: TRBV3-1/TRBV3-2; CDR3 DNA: TGTGCCAGCAGCACGGGACTAGCGGCCTACGAGCAGTACTTC; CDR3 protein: CASSTGLAAYEQYF
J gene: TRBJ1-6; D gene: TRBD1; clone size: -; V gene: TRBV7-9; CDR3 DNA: TGTGCCAGCAGCCCACAGGGGAGAGATTCACCCCTCCACTTT; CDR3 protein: CASSPQGRDSPLHF
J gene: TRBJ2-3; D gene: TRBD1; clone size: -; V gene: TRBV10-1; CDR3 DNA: TGCGCCAGCGGAGACAGGGGGTGGGCAGATACGCAGTATTTT; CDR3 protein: CASGDRGWADTQYF